Listed here are 21 T cell receptor beta chains from one sample, sequenced in a study of shared clonotypes between healthy human individuals. This table comes from immunoSEQ multiplex PCR, and its TCRdb copy is limited to in-frame clones, with some not included. Of millions of clones listed, approximately 94% were seen once; the top ten hold 0.85% to 1.2%. CD45RO-negative, CCR7-positively selected cells formed the naive CD8 fraction, excluding terminally differentiated effector memory CD45RA+ cells. Material: naive CD8+ T cells sorted from blood. All receptors come from a young man in good health.

V and J are TRBV4-1 and TRBJ1-1, with D possibly matching TRBD1 (6 bases). The CDR3 sequence is 16 residues long. V was cut by 4 bases and J by 1 base, with 16 bases left in between. Germline V gives CDR1 MGHRA, CDR2 YSYEKL. For the CDR3, the DNA is TGCGCCAGCAGCCCCTTGGGGGACATGGGGAACACTGAAGCTTTCTTT. The encoded protein is CASSPLGDMGNTEAFF.

J is TRBJ2-5 and V is TRBV7-9; tentative D call: TRBD2 (6 bases). V was shortened by 5 bases and J by 5 bases, with 12 bases between the two germline ends. CDR3 length equals 13 residues. CDR1 and CDR2 from the germline V gene are SEHNR and FQNEAQ (reference sequence). The DNA for the CDR3 is TGTGCCAGCAGCGCGGGACTCAGGGAGACCCAGTACTTC. Translated, it gives CASSAGLRETQYF.

V usage is TRBV5-4 and J usage is TRBJ2-1; D ambiguous. Germline values: CDR1 SGHNT, CDR2 YYREEE (reference sequence). This CDR3 is built from 11 residues. Trimming took off 2 bases at V and 12 bases at J, with 9 bases between the two ends. CDR3 region: CASSFGSGQFF. CDR3 DNA: TGTGCCAGCAGCTTTGGGTCCGGGCAGTTCTTC.

V gene TRBV28 combines with J gene TRBJ2-3; a weak D match, TRBD2 (6 bases). Per germline, CDR1 MDHEN and CDR2 SYDVKM. CDR3 length: 21 residues. CDR3 protein: CLPLPGQRVPPIPASTDTQYF. The CDR3 nucleotides are TGTCTACCCTTGCCCGGCCAGCGGGTTCCACCGATACCGGCTAGCACAGATACGCAGTATTTT.

CDR3 nucleotide sequence: TGTGCCAGCAGCTTAGATCCGAGACAGGGCCGCCACGAGCAGTACTTC. Residues: CASSLDPRQGRHEQYF. V usage is TRBV11-2 and J usage is TRBJ2-7, with TRBD1 matching 7 bases. From germline, CDR1 is SGHAT and CDR2 FQNNGV. The trim removed 0 bases at V and 5 bases at J, leaving 10 bases unmatched. The CDR3 has 16 residues. Filled out from reference TRBV11-2 and TRBJ2-7, the complete variable domain reads EAGVAQSPRYKIIEKRQSVAFWCNPISGHATLYWYQQILGQGPKLLIQFQNNGVVDDSQLPKDRFSAERLKGVDSTLKIQPAKLEDSAVYLCASSLDPRQGRHEQYFGPGTRLTVT.

Only a few counts were recorded for this clone. The sample holds other DNA sequences that translate to the same CDR3. CDR3 sequence reads: CASSLGSNYEQYF. The DNA of the CDR3 is TGTGCCAGCAGCTTAGGCAGCAACTACGAGCAGTACTTC. The rearrangement uses TRBV5-4 and TRBJ2-7; D is uncertain. V lost 2 bases to trimming and J lost 3 bases, with 9 bases between them. The germline gives CDR1 SGHNT, CDR2 YYREEE (reference sequence). The CDR3 is made up of 13 amino acids.

The chain is built from TRBV2 and TRBJ2-7; 12 bases fit TRBD2. Germline V lookup: CDR1 SNHLY, CDR2 FYNNEI. V was pared by 3 bases and J by 4 bases, with 4 bases of the junction left unmatched. The CDR3 is made up of 15 amino acids. CDR3 sequence (DNA): TGTGCCAGCAGTGAGACTAGCGGGAGAGATTACGAGCAGTACTTC. This sequence encodes CASSETSGRDYEQYF.

This clone appeared a few times. The same CDR3 arises from other DNA sequences in this sample as well. The chain has TRBV7-9 and TRBJ1-5; D uncertain. With 3 bases removed from V and 1 base from J, the gap between germline ends came to 4 bases. CDR1 is SEHNR, CDR2 FQNEAQ, per germline (reference sequence). This CDR3 is built from 13 residues. The CDR3 protein is CASSFDSNQPQHF. The CDR3 DNA sequence: TGTGCCAGCAGCTTCGACAGCAATCAGCCCCAGCATTTT.

The genes are TRBV7-2 and TRBJ2-7; D is unresolved. CDR1 and CDR2 from the germline V gene are SGHTA and FQGNSA. V gave up 3 bases and J gave up 4 bases, with 10 bases separating them. The CDR3 is 13 amino acids. CDR3 DNA: TGTGCCAGCAGCTTTCGGCGTTCGTACGAGCAGTACTTC. Protein product: CASSFRRSYEQYF.

V gene TRBV7-9 combines with J gene TRBJ2-3; 10 bases are a match to TRBD2. The length of the CDR3 is 17 residues. Trimming removed 5 bases from V and 0 bases from J; junction bases left unmatched: 8. Germline-derived CDR1 and CDR2 are SEHNR and FQNEAQ (reference sequence). CDR3 coding DNA: TGTGCCAGCAGCCGCCGACTAGCGGGTCATAGCACAGATACGCAGTATTTT. Protein: CASSRRLAGHSTDTQYF.

The rearrangement uses TRBV7-9 and TRBJ2-2; unclear D gene. Trimming left V 3 bases short and J 8 bases short, with 7 bases between. Germline-derived CDR1 and CDR2 are SEHNR and FQNEAQ (reference sequence). The CDR3 is 12 amino acids. CDR3 protein: CASSFQLGELFF. In DNA form, the CDR3 reads TGTGCCAGCAGCTTCCAATTAGGGGAGCTGTTTTTT.

The chain combines TRBV11-2 with TRBJ2-7; no clear D gene. V lost 5 bases, J lost 3 bases, and 11 bases lay in between. From germline, CDR1 is SGHAT and CDR2 FQNNGV. This CDR3 has 13 residues. CDR3 nucleotides: TGTGCCAGCAGCCCCCACGAAAACTACGAGCAGTACTTC. Its protein is CASSPHENYEQYF.

This clone was counted only a few times. This sequence joins TRBV20-1 and TRBJ2-1; D is uncertain. CDR3 length: 10 amino acids. Per germline, CDR1 DFQATT and CDR2 SNEGSKA (reference sequence). With 4 bases removed from V and 5 bases from J, the gap between germline ends came to 3 bases. The CDR3 DNA follows: TGCAGTGCTATACACAATGAGCAGTTCTTC. This encodes CSAIHNEQFF.

This chain connects TRBV9 to TRBJ2-7; 9 bases match TRBD1. The junction had 7 bases not matched to a gene; V was cut back by 3 bases and J by 6 bases. From germline, CDR1 is SGDLS and CDR2 YYNGEE. The CDR3 extends over 14 amino acids. Written as DNA, the CDR3 is TGTGCCAGCAGCGAATCCGGGACAGGGACCGAGCAGTACTTC. It is translated as CASSESGTGTEQYF. The variable domain in full, completed from reference TRBV9 and TRBJ2-7, reads DSGVTQTPKHLITATGQRVTLRCSPRSGDLSVYWYQQSLDQGLQFLIQYYNGEERAKGNILERFSAQQFPDLHSELNLSSLELGDSALYFCASSESGTGTEQYFGPGTRLTVT.

The chain is built from TRBV9 and TRBJ2-5; no definite D call. In germline, CDR1 is SGDLS, CDR2 YYNGEE. This CDR3 contains 14 residues. V dropped 2 bases and J dropped 0 bases, with 8 bases sitting between them. CDR3 loop: CASSVVPDQETQYF. CDR3 sequence (DNA): TGTGCCAGCAGCGTGGTCCCAGACCAAGAGACCCAGTACTTC.

This clone occurred once. The chain combines TRBV6-5 with TRBJ1-2; 7 bases agree with TRBD1. J lost 6 bases, V lost 6 bases, and 13 bases had no gene match. Germline V gene sequence: CDR1 MNHEY, CDR2 SVGAGI. The CDR3 extends over 15 amino acids. This CDR3 reads CASSRAGGSGNGYTF. The CDR3 bases are TGTGCCAGCAGCAGGGCAGGGGGTAGTGGGAATGGCTACACCTTC.

The chain uses TRBV7-6 and TRBJ2-4; D is ambiguous. Trimming removed 5 bases at V and 8 bases at J, with 22 bases between. CDR3 size: 16 residues. Germline V gives CDR1 SGHVS, CDR2 FNYEAQ. The CDR3 is CASSPSLEGYSDIQYF. The CDR3 DNA reads TGTGCCAGCAGCCCAAGCTTGGAAGGGTACAGTGACATTCAGTACTTC.

V usage is TRBV27 and J usage is TRBJ2-7; 7 positions agree with TRBD2. Germline V CDR1 and CDR2: MNHEY, SMNVEV (reference sequence). This CDR3 has 15 amino acids. J was trimmed by 0 bases and V by 2 bases; bases with no gene match: 4. The CDR3 bases are TGTGCCAGCAGTTTAGTCGCTAGCGGCTCCTACGAGCAGTACTTC. It specifies CASSLVASGSYEQYF.

The chain recombines TRBV7-8 with TRBJ2-7; TRBD1 is a possible D gene (5 bases). CDR1 is SGHVS, CDR2 FQNEAQ, per germline. CDR3 size: 14 residues. V was pared by 5 bases and J by 3 bases, with 14 bases between. The chain's CDR3 is CASSPPAGIYEQYF. The CDR3 region has the DNA TGTGCCAGCAGCCCCCCAGCAGGGATCTACGAGCAGTACTTC.

The V and J genes are TRBV29-1 and TRBJ2-1; D is undetermined. This CDR3 contains 13 residues. The germline V gene encodes CDR1 SQVTM and CDR2 ANQGSEA. V was trimmed by 6 bases and J by 0 bases, leaving 9 bases between them. In nucleotides, the CDR3 is TGCAGCGTCATAATAATCTCCTACAATGAGCAGTTCTTC. Its translation: CSVIIISYNEQFF.

The J gene is TRBJ2-3, the V gene TRBV19; 7 bases align to TRBD2. The junction had 6 bases not matched to a gene; V was cut back by 5 bases and J by 10 bases. Germline lookup yields CDR1 LNHDA and CDR2 SQIVND (reference sequence). The CDR3 consists of 12 residues. CDR3 nucleotides: TGTGCCAGTAGTCCGGGGGGAGGAGCGCAGTATTTT. Protein: CASSPGGGAQYF.